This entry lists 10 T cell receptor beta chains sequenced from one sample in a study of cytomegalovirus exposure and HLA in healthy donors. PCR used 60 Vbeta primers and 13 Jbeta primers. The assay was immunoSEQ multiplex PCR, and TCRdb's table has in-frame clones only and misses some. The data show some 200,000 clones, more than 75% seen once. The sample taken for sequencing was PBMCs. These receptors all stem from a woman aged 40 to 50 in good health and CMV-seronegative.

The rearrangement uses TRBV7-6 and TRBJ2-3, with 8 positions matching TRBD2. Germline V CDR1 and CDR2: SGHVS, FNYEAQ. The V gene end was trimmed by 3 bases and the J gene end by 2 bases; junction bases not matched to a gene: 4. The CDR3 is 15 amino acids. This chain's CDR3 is CASSFGTRDTDTQYF. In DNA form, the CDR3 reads TGTGCCAGCAGCTTCGGGACTAGAGACACAGATACGCAGTATTTT.

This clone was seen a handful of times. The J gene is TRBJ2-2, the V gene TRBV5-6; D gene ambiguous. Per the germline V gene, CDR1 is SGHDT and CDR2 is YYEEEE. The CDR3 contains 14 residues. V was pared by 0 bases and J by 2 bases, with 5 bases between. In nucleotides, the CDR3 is TGTGCCAGCAGCTTGGCGGGTAACACCGGGGAGCTGTTTTTT. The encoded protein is CASSLAGNTGELFF.

The CDR3 loop is CASSTDRGGPSDEQYF. DNA of the CDR3: TGTGCCAGTAGTACCGACAGGGGGGGACCAAGCGACGAGCAGTACTTC. V usage is TRBV19 and J usage is TRBJ2-7; 9 nucleotides agree with TRBD1. This CDR3 has 16 residues. V dropped 4 bases and J dropped 5; count of bases not matched to a gene: 12. Germline V gives CDR1 LNHDA, CDR2 SQIVND (reference sequence).

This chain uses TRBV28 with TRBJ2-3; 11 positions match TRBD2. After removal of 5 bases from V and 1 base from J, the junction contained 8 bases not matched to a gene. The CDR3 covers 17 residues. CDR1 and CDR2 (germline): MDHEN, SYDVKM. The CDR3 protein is CASSPGLAGLGTDTQYF. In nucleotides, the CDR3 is TGTGCCAGCAGTCCTGGACTAGCGGGTCTTGGCACAGATACGCAGTATTTT.

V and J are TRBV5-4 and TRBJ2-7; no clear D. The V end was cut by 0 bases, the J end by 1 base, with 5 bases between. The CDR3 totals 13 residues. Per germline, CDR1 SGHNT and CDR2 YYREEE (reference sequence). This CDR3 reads CASSLASSYEQYF. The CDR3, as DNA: TGTGCCAGCAGCTTGGCTAGTTCCTACGAGCAGTACTTC.

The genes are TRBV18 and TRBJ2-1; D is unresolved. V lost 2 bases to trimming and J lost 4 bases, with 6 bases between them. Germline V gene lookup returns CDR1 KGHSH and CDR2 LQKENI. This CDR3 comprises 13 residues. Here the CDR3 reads CASSPFEYNEQFF. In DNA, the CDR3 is TGTGCCAGCTCACCATTTGAGTACAATGAGCAGTTCTTC.

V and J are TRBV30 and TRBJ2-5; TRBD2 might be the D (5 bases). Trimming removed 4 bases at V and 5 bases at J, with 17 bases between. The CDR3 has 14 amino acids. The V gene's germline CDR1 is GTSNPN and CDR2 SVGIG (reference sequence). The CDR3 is CAWIPGSQRETQYF. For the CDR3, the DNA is TGTGCCTGGATTCCGGGATCACAGCGGGAGACCCAGTACTTC.

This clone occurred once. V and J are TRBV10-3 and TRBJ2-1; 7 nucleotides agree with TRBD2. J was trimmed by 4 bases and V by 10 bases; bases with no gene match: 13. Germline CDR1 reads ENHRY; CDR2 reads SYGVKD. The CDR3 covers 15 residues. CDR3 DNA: TGTGCCACCCTCGAAACTAGCGTCAGATACAATGAGCAGTTCTTC. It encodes CATLETSVRYNEQFF.

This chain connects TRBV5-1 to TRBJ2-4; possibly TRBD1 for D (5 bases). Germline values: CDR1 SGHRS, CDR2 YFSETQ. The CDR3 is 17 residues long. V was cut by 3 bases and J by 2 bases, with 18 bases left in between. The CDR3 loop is CASSYRTSQYTKNIQYF. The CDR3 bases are TGCGCCAGCAGCTATAGGACATCCCAATACACCAAAAACATTCAGTACTTC.

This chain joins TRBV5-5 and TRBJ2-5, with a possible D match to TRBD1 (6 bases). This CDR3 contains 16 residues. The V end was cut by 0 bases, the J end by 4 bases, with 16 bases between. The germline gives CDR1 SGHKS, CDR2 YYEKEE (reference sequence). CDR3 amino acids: CASSLGDRSSLETQYF. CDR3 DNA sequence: TGTGCCAGCAGCTTGGGAGACAGGAGTAGTTTAGAGACCCAGTACTTC.